This T cell receptor beta chain was recovered during a study of pediatric ulcerative colitis. Produced via immunoSEQ multiplex PCR; TCRdb's table is partial and in-frame only. The table lists tens of thousands of clones, more than 60% of them singletons, with about 4% in the top ten. The CDR3 runs to 13 residues. CDR1 is GTSNPN and CDR2 is SVGIG in the germline V gene (reference sequence). Trimming left V 1 base short and J 1 base short, with 5 bases between. Points from the study as a whole: A couple of patients had blood samples with substantially reduced template counts. In rectum, acute severe colitis had expanded clones and less diversity. Ulcerative colitis patients shared more blood-rectal clones than controls.

Of note for this clone: Its antigen remains unknown.

One to two pinch biopsies were taken from the rectum during colonoscopy. Sequenced input: gut tissue. The sequence was obtained from a girl aged 10-17 years with moderate ulcerative colitis. This chain links TRBV30 with TRBJ1-5; D unclear. The CDR3: CAWSDDSNQPQHF. The CDR3 region has the DNA TGTGCCTGGAGTGACGACAGCAATCAGCCCCAGCATTTT.